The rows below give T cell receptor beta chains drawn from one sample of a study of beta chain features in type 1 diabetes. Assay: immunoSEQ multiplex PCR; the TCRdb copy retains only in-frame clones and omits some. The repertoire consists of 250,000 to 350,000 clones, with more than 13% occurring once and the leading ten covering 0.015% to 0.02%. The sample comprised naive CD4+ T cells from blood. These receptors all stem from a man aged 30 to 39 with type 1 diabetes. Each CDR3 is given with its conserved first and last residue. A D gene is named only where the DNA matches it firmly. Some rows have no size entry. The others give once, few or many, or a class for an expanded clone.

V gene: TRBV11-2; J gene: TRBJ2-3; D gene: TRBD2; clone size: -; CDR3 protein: CASSPLEAGAFDTQYF; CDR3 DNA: TGTGCCAGCAGCCCGTTGGAAGCGGGAGCCTTTGATACGCAGTATTTT
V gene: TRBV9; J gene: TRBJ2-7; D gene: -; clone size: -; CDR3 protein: CASSLAPRDEQYF; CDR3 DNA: TGTGCCAGCAGCCTCGCGCCCCGGGACGAGCAGTACTTC
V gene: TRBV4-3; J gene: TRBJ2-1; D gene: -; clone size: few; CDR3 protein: CASSLKRGGRNNEQFF; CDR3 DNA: TGCGCCAGCAGCCTAAAAAGGGGGGGCAGAAACAATGAGCAGTTCTTC
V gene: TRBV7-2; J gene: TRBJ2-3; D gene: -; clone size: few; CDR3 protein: CASSADADTQYF; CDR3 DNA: TGTGCCAGCAGCGCAGATGCAGATACGCAGTATTTT
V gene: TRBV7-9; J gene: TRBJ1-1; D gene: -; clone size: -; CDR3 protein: CAIVLAEKAFF; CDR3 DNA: TGTGCCATCGTGCTCGCGGAAAAAGCTTTCTTT
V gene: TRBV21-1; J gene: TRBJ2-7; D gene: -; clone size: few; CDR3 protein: CASSKGGARPSHYEQYF; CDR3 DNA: TGTGCCAGCAGCAAAGGCGGGGCCAGGCCCTCACACTACGAGCAGTACTTC
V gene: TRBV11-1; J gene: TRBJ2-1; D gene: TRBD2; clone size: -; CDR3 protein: CASSPWTSGRRNNEQFF; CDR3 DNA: TGTGCCAGCAGCCCCTGGACTAGCGGGAGGAGGAACAATGAGCAGTTCTTC
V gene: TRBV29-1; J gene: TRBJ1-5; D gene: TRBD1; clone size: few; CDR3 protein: CSVRLGTGDQPQHF; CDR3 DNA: TGCAGCGTGCGCCTCGGGACAGGAGATCAGCCCCAGCATTTT
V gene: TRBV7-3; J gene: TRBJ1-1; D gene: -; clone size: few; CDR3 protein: CASSATGKNTEAFF; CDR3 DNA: TGTGCCAGCAGCGCGACAGGCAAGAACACTGAAGCTTTCTTT
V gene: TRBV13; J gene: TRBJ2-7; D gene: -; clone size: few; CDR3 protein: CASSFRAFEQYF; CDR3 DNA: TGTGCCAGCAGCTTCAGGGCCTTCGAGCAGTACTTC
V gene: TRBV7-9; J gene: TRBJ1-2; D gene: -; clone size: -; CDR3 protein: CASSSGTNYGYTF; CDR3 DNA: TGTGCCAGCAGCTCCGGGACTAACTATGGCTACACCTTC
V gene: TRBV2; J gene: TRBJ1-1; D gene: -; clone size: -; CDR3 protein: CASSAGSMNTEAFF; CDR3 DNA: TGTGCCAGCAGTGCGGGGAGCATGAACACTGAAGCTTTCTTT
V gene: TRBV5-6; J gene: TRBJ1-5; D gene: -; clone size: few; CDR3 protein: CAGGASSPARQTNNQPQHF; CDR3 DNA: TGTGCGGGGGGAGCCAGCAGCCCTGCCCGGCAGACAAACAATCAGCCCCAGCATTTT
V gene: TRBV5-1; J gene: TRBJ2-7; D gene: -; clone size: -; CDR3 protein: CASSTGTDEQYF; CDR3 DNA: TGCGCCAGCAGCACAGGCACAGACGAGCAGTACTTC
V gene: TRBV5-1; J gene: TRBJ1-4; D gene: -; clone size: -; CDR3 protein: CASSLGNSGEKLFF; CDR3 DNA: TGCGCCAGCAGCTTGGGTAATTCGGGTGAAAAACTGTTTTTT
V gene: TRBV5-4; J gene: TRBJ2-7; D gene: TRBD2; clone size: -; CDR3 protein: CASSPGPLAGGSYEQYF; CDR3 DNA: TGTGCCAGCAGCCCCGGCCCCCTAGCGGGAGGCTCCTACGAGCAGTACTTC
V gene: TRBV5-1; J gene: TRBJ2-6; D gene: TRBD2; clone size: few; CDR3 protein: CASSHGGGSANVLTF; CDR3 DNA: TGCGCCAGCAGCCACGGGGGGGGTAGTGCCAACGTCCTGACTTTC
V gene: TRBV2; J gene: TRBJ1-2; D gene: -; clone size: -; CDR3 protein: CASSEAAPLYGYTF; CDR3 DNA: TGTGCCAGCAGTGAAGCGGCACCCCTCTATGGCTACACCTTC
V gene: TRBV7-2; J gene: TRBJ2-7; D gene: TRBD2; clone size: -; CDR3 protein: CASSPRASGRYEQYF; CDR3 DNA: TGTGCCAGCAGCCCCCGGGCTAGCGGACGCTACGAGCAGTACTTC
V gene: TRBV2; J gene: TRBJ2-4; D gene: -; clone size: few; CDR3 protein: CASKRVNIQYF; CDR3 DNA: TGTGCCAGCAAAAGAGTAAACATTCAGTACTTC
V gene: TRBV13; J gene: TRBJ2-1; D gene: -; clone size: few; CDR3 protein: CASRGHLASSSYNEQFF; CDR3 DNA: TGTGCCAGCAGGGGCCACCTAGCGTCGAGCTCCTACAATGAGCAGTTCTTC
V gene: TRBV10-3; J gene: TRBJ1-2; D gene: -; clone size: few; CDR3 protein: CAISGRGAEGYTF; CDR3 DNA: TGTGCCATCAGTGGGAGGGGCGCGGAGGGCTACACCTTC
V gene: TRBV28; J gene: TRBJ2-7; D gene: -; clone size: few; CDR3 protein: CASRQGVVPYEQYF; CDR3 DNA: TGTGCCAGCAGACAGGGAGTTGTTCCCTACGAGCAGTACTTC
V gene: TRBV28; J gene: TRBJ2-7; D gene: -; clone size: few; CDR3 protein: CASSFVGQRGQYF; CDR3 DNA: TGTGCCAGCAGTTTCGTGGGACAACGAGGGCAGTACTTC
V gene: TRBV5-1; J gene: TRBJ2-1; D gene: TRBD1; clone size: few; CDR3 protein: CASSKGQGSEQFF; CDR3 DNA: TGCGCCAGCAGCAAGGGACAGGGGAGCGAGCAGTTCTTC
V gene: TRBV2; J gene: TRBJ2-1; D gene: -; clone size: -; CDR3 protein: CASGRDSYNEQFF; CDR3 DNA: TGTGCCAGCGGCCGGGACTCCTACAATGAGCAGTTCTTC
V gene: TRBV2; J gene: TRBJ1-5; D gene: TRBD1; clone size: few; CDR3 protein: CASSEQGADQPQHF; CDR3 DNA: TGTGCCAGCAGTGAACAGGGGGCCGATCAGCCCCAGCATTTT
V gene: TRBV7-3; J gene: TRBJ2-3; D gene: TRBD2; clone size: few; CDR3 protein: CASSPRREGRDTQYF; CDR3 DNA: TGTGCCAGCAGCCCCCGACGGGAGGGCAGAGATACGCAGTATTTT
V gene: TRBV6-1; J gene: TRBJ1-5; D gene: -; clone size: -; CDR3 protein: CATKYWGPWNQPQHF; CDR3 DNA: TGTGCCACCAAGTATTGGGGGCCCTGGAATCAGCCCCAGCATTTT
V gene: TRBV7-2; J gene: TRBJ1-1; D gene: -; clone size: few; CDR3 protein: CASSLGIWGAGTEAFF; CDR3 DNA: TGTGCCAGCAGCTTAGGAATCTGGGGCGCAGGTACTGAAGCTTTCTTT
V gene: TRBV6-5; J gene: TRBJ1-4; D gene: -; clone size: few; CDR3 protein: CASSKQLPNEKLFF; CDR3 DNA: TGTGCCAGCAGTAAACAGCTTCCTAATGAAAAACTGTTTTTT
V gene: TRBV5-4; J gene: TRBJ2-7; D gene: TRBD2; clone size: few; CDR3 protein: CASSVGLAGTYEQYF; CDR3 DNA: TGTGCCAGCAGCGTAGGACTAGCGGGTACCTACGAGCAGTACTTC
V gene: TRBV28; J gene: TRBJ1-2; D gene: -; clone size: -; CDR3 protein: CASSSGGAGYTF; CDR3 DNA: TGTGCCAGCAGTTCGGGGGGCGCGGGCTACACCTTC
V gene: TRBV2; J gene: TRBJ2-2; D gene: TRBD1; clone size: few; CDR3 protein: CASSEDRGTGELFF; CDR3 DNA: TGTGCCAGCAGTGAAGACAGGGGGACCGGGGAGCTGTTTTTT
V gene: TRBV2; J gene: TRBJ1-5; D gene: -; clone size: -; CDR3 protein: CASRDSNQPQHF; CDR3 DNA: TGTGCCAGCAGGGACAGTAATCAGCCCCAGCATTTT